This is a list of T cell receptor beta chains from one sample in a study of T cell responses to AZD1222 COVID-19 vaccine. This table comes from immunoSEQ multiplex PCR, and its TCRdb copy is limited to in-frame clones, with some not included. The sample comprises over 120,000 clones, about 90% of which are singletons, and roughly 3.5% rests with the top ten. The sequencing here drew on peripheral blood, taken 28 days after the second AZD1222 dose. These receptors were collected from an adult who received the AZD1222 COVID-19 vaccine. The CDR3 runs from the conserved cysteine through the conserved F or W. A D gene is named only where the DNA matches it firmly. For some rows the clone size is stated as once, few or many, or as a class when expanded; others skip it.

v_gene: TRBV19; abundance: .; d_gene: TRBD1; j_gene: TRBJ2-7; CDR3nt: TGTGCCAGTACCCCGTCCGGACAGGGGGTCTACGAGCAGTACTTC; CDR3aa: CASTPSGQGVYEQYF
v_gene: TRBV7-9; abundance: .; d_gene: .; j_gene: TRBJ2-5; CDR3nt: TGTGCCAGCAGCTTTACCGATCTCTGGTCAGGCCAAGAGACCCAGTACTTC; CDR3aa: CASSFTDLWSGQETQYF
v_gene: TRBV6-2/TRBV6-3; abundance: .; d_gene: TRBD2; j_gene: TRBJ2-7; CDR3nt: TGTGCCAGCAGTCCACCGGGACTAGCGGCCTCCTACGAGCAGTACTTC; CDR3aa: CASSPPGLAASYEQYF
v_gene: TRBV27; abundance: .; d_gene: .; j_gene: TRBJ1-5; CDR3nt: TGTGCCAGCAGTTTAGGGGGTTGGAGGGGCAATCAGCCCCAGCATTTT; CDR3aa: CASSLGGWRGNQPQHF
v_gene: TRBV7-2; abundance: .; d_gene: TRBD1; j_gene: TRBJ1-2; CDR3nt: TGTGCCAGCAGCTCAGCAGGACAGGGGACTTATGGCTACACCTTC; CDR3aa: CASSSAGQGTYGYTF
v_gene: TRBV28; abundance: .; d_gene: .; j_gene: TRBJ1-5; CDR3nt: TGTGCCAGCAGTTCCCCATCTGGGGGGACCCTCGGTCAGCCCCAGCATTTT; CDR3aa: CASSSPSGGTLGQPQHF
v_gene: TRBV28; abundance: .; d_gene: TRBD2; j_gene: TRBJ2-1; CDR3nt: TGTGCCAGCAGTTTAGGGACTAGCGTTCGTCGCTCCTACAATGAGCAGTTCTTC; CDR3aa: CASSLGTSVRRSYNEQFF
v_gene: TRBV29-1; abundance: .; d_gene: .; j_gene: TRBJ1-2; CDR3nt: TGCAGCGTTGAAGATCGGGGCGGCTACACCTTC; CDR3aa: CSVEDRGGYTF
v_gene: TRBV4-3; abundance: .; d_gene: .; j_gene: TRBJ1-1; CDR3nt: TGCGCCAGCAGCCAAGAGGGACCTAACACTGAAGCTTTCTTT; CDR3aa: CASSQEGPNTEAFF
v_gene: TRBV18; abundance: .; d_gene: .; j_gene: TRBJ1-1; CDR3nt: TGTGCCAGCTCACCAGTAGGGAGTCGAACGATCACTGAAGCTTTCTTT; CDR3aa: CASSPVGSRTITEAFF
v_gene: TRBV27; abundance: .; d_gene: .; j_gene: TRBJ1-1; CDR3nt: TGTGCCAGCAGTATCAACGTACAGGGCTCTGAAGCTTTCTTT; CDR3aa: CASSINVQGSEAFF
v_gene: TRBV5-1; abundance: .; d_gene: .; j_gene: TRBJ1-2; CDR3nt: TGCGCCAGCAGCTTAGGACAGAATAACTATGGCTACACCTTC; CDR3aa: CASSLGQNNYGYTF
v_gene: TRBV6-5; abundance: .; d_gene: .; j_gene: TRBJ1-2; CDR3nt: TGTGCCAGCAGTAGCCAGGGGGGCTACACCTTC; CDR3aa: CASSSQGGYTF
v_gene: TRBV7-2; abundance: once; d_gene: .; j_gene: TRBJ1-2; CDR3nt: TGTGCCAGCAGCTCGTATGGCTACACCTTC; CDR3aa: CASSSYGYTF
v_gene: TRBV5-1; abundance: once; d_gene: TRBD2; j_gene: TRBJ2-1; CDR3nt: TGCGCCAGCAGCTTGACTAGCGGGACCAATGAGCAGTTCTTC; CDR3aa: CASSLTSGTNEQFF
v_gene: TRBV6-1; abundance: once; d_gene: TRBD2; j_gene: TRBJ2-1; CDR3nt: TGTGCCAGCAGTGGGAGGACTGAGCGGGGGAATTTATACAATGAGCAGTTCTTC; CDR3aa: CASSGRTERGNLYNEQFF
v_gene: TRBV18; abundance: .; d_gene: .; j_gene: TRBJ1-5; CDR3nt: TGTGCCAGCTCACCCGGGTTGAGTCAGCCCCAGCATTTT; CDR3aa: CASSPGLSQPQHF
v_gene: TRBV6-1; abundance: .; d_gene: TRBD1; j_gene: TRBJ2-7; CDR3nt: TGTGCCAGCAGTGAAAGGCGGGACAGGGGGATCAGTCGGGTCGAGCAGTACTTC; CDR3aa: CASSERRDRGISRVEQYF
v_gene: TRBV14; abundance: .; d_gene: TRBD1; j_gene: TRBJ1-1; CDR3nt: TGTGCCAGCAGGCGTGACAGGGCGAGCACTGAAGCTTTCTTT; CDR3aa: CASRRDRASTEAFF
v_gene: TRBV30; abundance: .; d_gene: .; j_gene: TRBJ1-2; CDR3nt: TGTGCCTGGAGTCGACCGGCGTGGGTCTATGGCTACACCTTC; CDR3aa: CAWSRPAWVYGYTF
v_gene: TRBV2; abundance: .; d_gene: TRBD1; j_gene: TRBJ2-5; CDR3nt: TGTGCCAGCAGTGAAGAACAGGGGGCCTGGCCAGAGACCCAGTACTTC; CDR3aa: CASSEEQGAWPETQYF
v_gene: TRBV9; abundance: .; d_gene: TRBD1; j_gene: TRBJ1-3; CDR3nt: TGTGCCAGCAGCGTACAGGGGGATGGAAACACCATATATTTT; CDR3aa: CASSVQGDGNTIYF
v_gene: TRBV5-1; abundance: .; d_gene: .; j_gene: TRBJ1-5; CDR3nt: TGCGCCAGCAGCTTCCAGCCCAATCAGCCCCAGCATTTT; CDR3aa: CASSFQPNQPQHF